This T cell receptor (beta chain) was recovered during a study of CD8 T cells in Susac syndrome (dated by TCRdb to the late 2010s). Regarding the complete study: Whether CD8+ T cell activation and differentiation in Susac syndrome was antigen driven was tested using repertoire sequencing. CD8+ T cell repertoire clonality was compared between fewer than 13 healthy donors, around 14 Susac syndrome patients and 15 multiple sclerosis patients.

RNA was extracted with the RNeasy kit and roughly 0.45 to 1 ug was reverse transcribed using random hexamers. TCR beta CDR3 regions were amplified with the immunoSEQ multiplex PCR assay covering 54 Vbeta and 13 Jbeta segments. PCR amplification bias was corrected using a synthetic template baseline for primer optimization and computational correction. The study's own analysis went as follows. Reads were annotated to V, D and J genes per IMGT and analyzed with immunoSEQ Analyzer, keeping only productive sequences. To calculate clonality, Shannon entropy was normalized by log2 of the number of productive unique sequences and then subtracted from one. For each patient and control, public and private clones were evaluated among the 100 most prevalent clones. A clone was defined as Susac-specific if it was absent from the healthy and MS cohorts, from some 980 published viral clones and from other ImmuneACCESS disease sequences. TCRdb itself trimmed the public reads at Q25 with fastp, ran MiXCR and retained productive beta chains. Entries that share a CDR3 protein sequence are merged under the most common genes and DNA. The V and J calls shown here were made by TCRdb, not taken from the authors' results. The sample table holds some 120,000 distinct CDR3 sequences, of which 85% to 95% were seen once. The top ten clones comprise around 0.3% of the sample.

Summary of the overall study and its limitations: The TCR sequencing and HLA analysis was acknowledged to have included a relatively small number of individuals.

Peripheral blood CD8+ and CD4+ T cells from healthy donors, Susac syndrome patients and multiple sclerosis patients were profiled by high-throughput TCR beta sequencing. The multiple sclerosis controls were treatment-naive patients whose relapsing-remitting disease, either stable or active, fulfilled the revised McDonald criteria. CD8+ TEMRA cells were enriched by FACS, while bulk CD8+ and CD4+ T cells were purified by magnetic negative isolation. Blood was collected in EDTA tubes and processed within 24 hours, with PBMCs isolated through density gradient centrifugation. PBMCs intended for TCR sequencing were frozen in liquid nitrogen and were later thawed in a 37 degrees C water bath. The sorted or isolated CD4+, CD8+ and CD8+ TEMRA cells reached a purity of at least 90%. The germline V and J ends show losses of 11 bases and 2 bases respectively, and no gene match explains 8 bases of the junction. According to the germline V gene (reference sequence), CDR1 reads MNHNY and CDR2 reads SVGAGI. The CDR3, from cysteine to phenylalanine, totals 14 residues. Only the CDR3 DNA stays, 42 bases, in frame from base 1.

This clonotype was detected once. The clone's antigen remains unknown. Base-call qualities are not available, and no considerably larger clone is one nucleotide away. A single read is weak support. This clonotype was obtained from a human donor with multiple sclerosis. The specimen sequenced was CD8+ T cells from PBMCs. Here the chain combines TRBV6-6 and TRBJ2-3; TRBD2 agrees with 9 junctional bases. The DNA is as follows: TGTGCCGGTTGGGGCGGGAGGGCCACAGATACGCAGTATTTT. Its protein product is CAGWGGRATDTQYF.